This note documents a single T cell receptor beta chain sequence. Per the germline V gene, CDR1 is LNHNV and CDR2 is YYDKDF (reference sequence). The CDR3 consists of 15 residues. Trimming stripped 5 bases from V and 2 bases from J, with 12 bases between. This entry is derived from a study of blood T cell repertoires in COVID-19. Study overall: Donors in the United States, Italy and Spain gave samples during acute or convalescent COVID-19.

Measured with immunoSEQ multiplex PCR; TCRdb has only the in-frame clones, and not every one. The repertoire consists of under 350,000 clones, with around 90% occurring once and the leading ten covering around 2.1%. The receptor was isolated from a man aged 45-65 years with acute or convalescent COVID-19. The sequencing input was peripheral blood. The chain recombines TRBV15 with TRBJ2-2; the D gene is possibly TRBD2 (5 bases). CDR3 sequence reads: CATSPRLANTGELFF. The CDR3 nucleotides are TGTGCCACCAGCCCGCGTCTAGCCAACACCGGGGAGCTGTTTTTT.